What follows are 13 T cell receptor beta chains derived from one specimen sequenced in a study of cytomegalovirus exposure and HLA in healthy donors. The data were produced by immunoSEQ multiplex PCR, yet TCRdb's version contains in-frame clones alone and is incomplete. The sample yields around 140,000 clones, more than 75% seen once. The sample was PBMCs. The receptors come from a man in his late teens or twenties in good health and CMV-seropositive.

V and J are TRBV7-2 and TRBJ1-1; D is uncertain. CDR1 is SGHTA, CDR2 FQGNSA, per germline. This CDR3 has 13 residues. V was cut by 5 bases and J by 1 base, with 8 bases left in between. The CDR3: CASSKNTNTEAFF. CDR3 DNA: TGTGCCAGCAGCAAAAACACGAACACTGAAGCTTTCTTT.

The J gene is TRBJ1-1, the V gene TRBV19; D not resolved. The CDR3 consists of 14 residues. CDR1 and CDR2 from the germline V gene are LNHDA and SQIVND (reference sequence). Trimming cost V 3 bases and J 6 bases, with 14 bases left between them. DNA for the CDR3: TGTGCCAGTAGTATTATTAGGCAGACACCTGAAGCTTTCTTT. Its translation is CASSIIRQTPEAFF.

The rearrangement links TRBV6-1 to TRBJ1-5, with D uncertain. Germline loops: CDR1 MNHNS, CDR2 SASEGT. The V gene lost 10 bases and the J gene lost 3 bases, with 10 bases spanning the gap. CDR3 length equals 12 residues. CDR3 sequence reads: CATQANNQPQHF. The CDR3 bases are TGTGCCACCCAAGCCAACAATCAGCCCCAGCATTTT.

This clone has more than one count but fewer than ten. The J gene is TRBJ2-3, the V gene TRBV9, with TRBD1 matching over 8 bases. This CDR3 contains 16 residues. V shed 3 bases, J shed 2 bases, and the junction held 8 bases outside the gene matches. Germline V CDR1 and CDR2: SGDLS, YYNGEE. CDR3 DNA sequence: TGTGCCAGCAGCGCCGGCGGACAGGGCTACACAGATACGCAGTATTTT. It yields the protein CASSAGGQGYTDTQYF.

The chain carries TRBV19 and TRBJ1-2; D not certain. CDR3 length equals 14 residues. Trimming removed 3 bases from V and 9 bases from J, with 17 bases in between. CDR1 and CDR2 from the germline V gene are LNHDA and SQIVND (reference sequence). CDR3 nucleotides: TGTGCCAGTAGTATCCTGGCCAGTCCCACCAGCTACACCTTC. The encoded protein is CASSILASPTSYTF.

This clone is a singleton in its sample. The chain uses TRBV7-8 and TRBJ1-2, with D possibly TRBD1 on 6 matching bases. V shed 1 base and J shed 6 bases, with 12 bases lying between them. The CDR3 runs to 14 residues. CDR1 is SGHVS, CDR2 FQNEAQ, per germline. The CDR3: CASSLGAGADGYTF. The CDR3 nucleotides read TGTGCCAGCAGCTTAGGAGCGGGGGCAGATGGCTACACCTTC.

The chain carries TRBV10-3 and TRBJ2-2; tentatively, D is TRBD1 (5 bases). The ends were cut back, 2 bases at V and 6 bases at J, with 10 bases in the middle. This CDR3 spans 14 amino acids. Per the germline V gene, CDR1 is ENHRY and CDR2 is SYGVKD. CDR3: CAISEEQAAGELFF. CDR3 nucleotide sequence: TGTGCCATCAGTGAGGAACAGGCGGCCGGGGAGCTGTTTTTT.

This clone was counted many times. The chain uses TRBV11-3 and TRBJ2-1, with 7 bases aligning to TRBD1. The CDR3 loop spans 13 amino acids. V trimming: 6 bases; J trimming: 4 bases; junction bases outside the gene matches: 3. The germline V gene encodes CDR1 SGHNT and CDR2 YENEEA. CDR3 DNA: TGTGCCAGCAGTTTACAGGGGTACAATGAGCAGTTCTTC. Encoded protein: CASSLQGYNEQFF.

The chain combines TRBV2 with TRBJ2-4; 9 nucleotides match TRBD2. V was clipped by 11 bases and J by 1 base; unmatched bases: 6. CDR1 is SNHLY and CDR2 is FYNNEI in the germline V gene. The CDR3 is 14 residues long. CDR3: CAGGTSSAKNIQYF. As DNA, the CDR3 is TGTGCCGGGGGGACTAGCTCGGCCAAAAACATTCAGTACTTC.

This clone was observed many times. The rearrangement uses TRBV30 and TRBJ1-1, with a tentative D call TRBD1 (5 bases). Germline V gives CDR1 GTSNPN, CDR2 SVGIG (reference sequence). CDR3 size: 11 residues. Trimming took off 8 bases at V and 1 base at J, with 8 bases between the two ends. For the CDR3, the DNA is TGTGCCCGGGGGAAGAACACTGAAGCTTTCTTT. It specifies CARGKNTEAFF.

This chain joins TRBV5-4 and TRBJ2-7; possible D gene TRBD1, 5 bases. This CDR3 is 12 amino acids long. V was pared by 4 bases and J by 0 bases, with 5 bases between. CDR1 is SGHNT, CDR2 YYREEE, per germline (reference sequence). The CDR3, as DNA: TGTGCCAGCAGCCAGGGCTCCTACGAGCAGTACTTC. Amino acid sequence: CASSQGSYEQYF.

This rearrangement joins TRBV12-5 to TRBJ1-1, with D tentatively TRBD1 (5 bases). Germline CDR1 reads LGHNT; CDR2 reads FRNRAP. The CDR3 spans 14 residues. Trimming removed 7 bases from V and 5 bases from J, with 17 bases in between. The chain's CDR3 is CASAPLGGGTEAFF. The CDR3 region has the DNA TGTGCTAGTGCCCCCCTCGGGGGGGGGACTGAAGCTTTCTTT.

V gene TRBV28 combines with J gene TRBJ1-4; 7 bases match TRBD1. J gave up 5 bases and V 4 bases, and 7 bases lay outside the gene matches. This CDR3 is built from 15 residues. The germline V gene encodes CDR1 MDHEN and CDR2 SYDVKM. CDR3 in amino acids: CASSSRTGINEKLFF. CDR3 in DNA: TGTGCCAGCAGTTCCCGGACAGGTATCAATGAAAAACTGTTTTTT. The whole variable domain, remainder taken from reference TRBV28 and TRBJ1-4, is DVKVTQSSRYLVKRTGEKVFLECVQDMDHENMFWYRQDPGLGLRLIYFSYDVKMKEKGDIPEGYSVSREKKERFSLILESASTNQTSMYLCASSSRTGINEKLFFGSGTQLSVL.